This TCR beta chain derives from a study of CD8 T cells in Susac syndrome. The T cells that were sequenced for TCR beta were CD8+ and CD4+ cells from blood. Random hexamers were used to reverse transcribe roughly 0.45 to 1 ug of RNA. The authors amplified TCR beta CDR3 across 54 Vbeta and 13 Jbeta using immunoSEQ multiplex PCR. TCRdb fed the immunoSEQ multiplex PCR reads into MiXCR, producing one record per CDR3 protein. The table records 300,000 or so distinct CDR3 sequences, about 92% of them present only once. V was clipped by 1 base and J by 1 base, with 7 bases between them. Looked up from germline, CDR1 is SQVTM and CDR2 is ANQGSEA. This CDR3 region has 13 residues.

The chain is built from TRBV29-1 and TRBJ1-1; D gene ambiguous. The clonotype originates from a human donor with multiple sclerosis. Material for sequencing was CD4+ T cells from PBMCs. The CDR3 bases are TGCAGCGTTGAAGGACCCGGGAACACTGAAGCTTTCTTT. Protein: CSVEGPGNTEAFF.